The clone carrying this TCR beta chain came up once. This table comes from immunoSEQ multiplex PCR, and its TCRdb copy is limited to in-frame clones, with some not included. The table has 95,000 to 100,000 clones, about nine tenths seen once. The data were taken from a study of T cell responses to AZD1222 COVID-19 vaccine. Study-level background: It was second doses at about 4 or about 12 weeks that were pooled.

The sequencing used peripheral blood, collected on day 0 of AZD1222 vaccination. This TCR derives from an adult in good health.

CDR3 bases: TGTGCCAGCAGTGACCTGGGACGGAGCTCTGGAAACACCATATATTTT. It specifies CASSDLGRSSGNTIYF. The rearrangement uses TRBV6-1 and TRBJ1-3; possible D gene TRBD1, 5 bases. From germline, CDR1 is MNHNS and CDR2 SASEGT. V shed 3 bases and J shed 0 bases, with 12 bases lying between them. The CDR3 is 16 residues long.